Presented here are 2 T cell receptor beta chains from one specimen sequenced in a study of cytomegalovirus exposure and HLA in healthy donors. TCRdb's copy holds only in-frame clones and misses some; the assay was immunoSEQ multiplex PCR. The data show 150,000 to 200,000 clones, roughly four fifths seen once. What was sequenced was PBMCs. The receptor set was obtained from a young woman in good health and CMV-seropositive.

The genes are TRBV21-1 and TRBJ1-5; TRBD1 is the table's D call, not checked against the DNA. TRBV21-1 counts as a pseudogene. The CDR3 sequence is 13 residues long. The CDR3 sequence: CASSKGDTQPQHF. CDR3 sequence (DNA): TGTGCCAGCAGCAAAGGGGACACACAGCCCCAGCATTTT.

The J gene is TRBJ1-2, the V gene TRBV27, with no clear D. Between the trimmed V and J ends, which lost 7 bases and 7 bases, there was a span of 28 bases. This CDR3 spans 17 amino acids. Germline assignment: CDR1 MNHEY and CDR2 SMNVEV (reference sequence). CDR3 sequence reads: CASTPQYRGFSSPGYTF. The CDR3 DNA follows: TGTGCCAGCACCCCACAATATCGGGGATTCTCTTCGCCTGGCTACACCTTC.